One sample yielded the 28 T cell receptor beta chains listed below, sequenced in a study of blood T cell repertoires in COVID-19. The table came from immunoSEQ multiplex PCR; TCRdb's copy has only in-frame clones and leaves some out. The sample includes approximately 300,000 clones, 85% to 90% seen only once; the top ten take roughly a tenth. The sample was PBMCs or T cells enriched from blood (not recorded which). The receptors come from a woman aged 18-30 years who had recovered from COVID-19.

V usage is TRBV5-1 and J usage is TRBJ2-1; 12 bases line up with TRBD2. This CDR3 spans 17 amino acids. V lost 2 bases and J lost 1; bases outside the gene matches: 4. Per the germline V gene, CDR1 is SGHRS and CDR2 is YFSETQ. CDR3 region: CASSFLTSGGSYNEQFF. CDR3 nucleotides: TGCGCCAGCAGCTTCTTGACTAGCGGGGGTTCCTACAATGAGCAGTTCTTC.

The rearrangement links TRBV5-1 to TRBJ2-5, with TRBD2 identical over 10 bases. This CDR3 has 15 amino acids. V shed 1 base and J 4 bases; nucleotides not matched to a gene: 4. Germline lookup yields CDR1 SGHRS and CDR2 YFSETQ. The CDR3 coding sequence is TGCGCCAGCAGCTTGATAGCGGGAGGTCTAGAGACCCAGTACTTC. Amino acids: CASSLIAGGLETQYF.

This chain joins TRBV3-1 (or the pseudogene TRBV3-2) and TRBJ1-2, with a possible D match to TRBD1 (5 bases). Germline assignment: CDR1 LGHDT and CDR2 YNNKEL (reference sequence). V was shortened by 8 bases and J by 3 bases, with 16 bases between the two germline ends. The CDR3 spans 14 residues. CDR3 bases: TGTGCCAGCGCAGGGTGGGGTAAGGACTATGGCTACACCTTC. Residues: CASAGWGKDYGYTF.

This clone was recorded once. DNA of the CDR3: TGTGCCGGCGGGCGGACCCTCTATGGCTACACCTTC. This encodes CAGGRTLYGYTF. The genes are TRBV28 and TRBJ1-2; D unclear. The germline CDR1 and CDR2 sequences are MDHEN and SYDVKM. V lost 11 bases and J lost 4, with 14 bases in between. The CDR3 has 12 amino acids.

In DNA form, the CDR3 reads TGTGCCAGCAGTGCATTGGAGGACCCTAACTATGGCTACACCTTC. This codes for CASSALEDPNYGYTF. The chain joins TRBV6-6 to TRBJ1-2; D remains ambiguous. The germline gives CDR1 MNHNY, CDR2 SVGAGI (reference sequence). Between the trimmed V and J ends, which lost 5 bases and 0 bases, there was a span of 13 bases. This CDR3 comprises 15 residues.

The J gene is TRBJ1-1, the V gene TRBV9, with D maybe TRBD1 (5 bases). V lost 5 bases, J lost 3 bases, and 14 bases lay in between. The CDR3 is 14 residues long. CDR1 SGDLS and CDR2 YYNGEE come from the germline V gene. The CDR3 sequence is CASSHAGGDTEAFF. As DNA, the CDR3 is TGTGCCAGCAGTCATGCCGGGGGGGACACTGAAGCTTTCTTT.

V and J are TRBV9 and TRBJ1-2, with D unresolved. Trimming took 0 bases from V and 7 from J, leaving 10 bases between them. CDR1 is SGDLS and CDR2 is YYNGEE in the germline V gene. CDR3 length: 13 residues. The CDR3 protein is CASSVVVPGGYTF. In DNA form, the CDR3 reads TGTGCCAGCAGCGTAGTCGTTCCGGGTGGCTACACCTTC.

The chain combines TRBV9 with TRBJ1-1, with 7 bases matching TRBD1. The CDR3 consists of 17 residues. Germline CDR1 and CDR2: SGDLS and YYNGEE. The ends lost 4 bases at V and 3 bases at J; junction bases unmatched: 15. CDR3 coding DNA: TGTGCCAGCAGCTCTCCAGTTACAGGGGTAAGGGACACTGAAGCTTTCTTT. This codes for CASSSPVTGVRDTEAFF.

The rearrangement links TRBV2 to TRBJ1-3; the match to TRBD1 covers 7 bases. The CDR3 spans 14 residues. Germline assignment: CDR1 SNHLY and CDR2 FYNNEI. Unmatched junction bases numbered 2, after V lost 6 bases and J lost 0 bases. The CDR3 nucleotides read TGTGCCAGCAGAGACAGGGCCTCTGGAAACACCATATATTTT. Residues: CASRDRASGNTIYF. Full variable domain (rest looked up from reference TRBV2 and TRBJ1-3): EPEVTQTPSHQVTQMGQEVILRCVPISNHLYFYWYRQILGQKVEFLVSFYNNEISEKSEIFDDQFSVERPDGSNFTLKIRSTKLEDSAMYFCASRDRASGNTIYFGEGSWLTVV.

This rearrangement joins TRBV7-2 to TRBJ2-2; D is possibly TRBD2 (6 bases). V lost 0 bases, J lost 4 bases, and 9 bases lay in between. The CDR3 length is 15 residues. Germline CDR1 reads SGHTA; CDR2 reads FQGNSA. The CDR3 spells CASSLADSGTGELFF. Written as DNA, the CDR3 is TGTGCCAGCAGCTTAGCGGATAGCGGCACCGGGGAGCTGTTTTTT.

The V gene is TRBV4-1, the J gene TRBJ2-3, with 9 positions matching TRBD2. The germline CDR1 and CDR2 sequences are MGHRA and YSYEKL. This CDR3 is 16 amino acids long. With V trimmed by 2 bases and J by 4 bases, 7 bases remained unmatched. This CDR3 reads CASSQRASGAADTQYF. The CDR3 DNA is TGCGCCAGCAGCCAACGGGCTAGCGGGGCGGCAGATACGCAGTATTTT.

This clone was seen just once. This chain uses TRBV28 with TRBJ2-7; D unclear. This CDR3 contains 14 residues. V was clipped by 1 base and J by 5 bases, with 12 bases between them. Germline V gene sequence: CDR1 MDHEN, CDR2 SYDVKM. In nucleotides, the CDR3 is TGTGCCAGCAGTTTATCAGGAAGGTACCACGAGCAGTACTTC. Protein sequence: CASSLSGRYHEQYF.

The chain carries TRBV7-9 and TRBJ2-6; the match to TRBD1 covers 9 bases. This CDR3 region has 19 residues. Germline-derived CDR1 and CDR2 are SEHNR and FQNEAQ (reference sequence). The J segment lost 4 bases and the V segment lost 2 bases, leaving 12 bases of the junction unmatched. DNA of the CDR3: TGTGCCAGCAGCTTATCCGGGACAGGGAGAGGTTCGGGGGCCAACGTCCTGACTTTC. This sequence encodes CASSLSGTGRGSGANVLTF.

The chain combines TRBV5-1 with TRBJ2-5; tentatively, D is TRBD2 (6 bases). This CDR3 has 14 amino acids. CDR1 is SGHRS, CDR2 YFSETQ, per germline. V lost 4 bases and J lost 5, with 15 bases in between. CDR3 sequence: CASSPGSTGETQYF. In DNA form, the CDR3 reads TGCGCCAGCAGCCCCGGGAGTACGGGGGAGACCCAGTACTTC.

The rearrangement joins TRBV29-1 to TRBJ1-2; no clear D. The CDR3 is 17 residues long. Germline CDR1 and CDR2: SQVTM and ANQGSEA. Trimming removed 0 bases at V and 3 bases at J, with 20 bases between. CDR3 residues: CSVEDDQGLTVDYGYTF. The CDR3 DNA sequence: TGCAGCGTTGAAGACGATCAAGGACTGACGGTCGACTATGGCTACACCTTC.

This clone has just one count. The rearrangement links TRBV14 to TRBJ2-2, with D perhaps matching TRBD1 (5 bases). V lost 4 bases to trimming and J lost 1 base, with 13 bases between them. Germline V lookup: CDR1 SGHDN, CDR2 FVKESK. The CDR3 has 16 amino acids. The CDR3 here is CASSPLGQGNTGELFF. CDR3 DNA sequence: TGTGCCAGCAGCCCTCTGGGGCAGGGGAACACCGGGGAGCTGTTTTTT.

The V and J genes are TRBV6-5 and TRBJ2-7; 9 bases align to TRBD1. The germline gives CDR1 MNHEY, CDR2 SVGAGI. J was trimmed by 1 base and V by 2 bases; bases with no gene match: 6. The CDR3 consists of 16 residues. CDR3 loop: CASSYGGTGRSYEQYF. Written as DNA, the CDR3 is TGTGCCAGCAGTTACGGGGGGACAGGGCGTTCCTACGAGCAGTACTTC.

The chain uses TRBV14 and TRBJ2-1; D uncertain. The CDR3 is 16 amino acids. Between the trimmed V and J ends, which lost 5 bases and 0 bases, there was a span of 14 bases. The germline V gene has CDR1 SGHDN and CDR2 FVKESK. The CDR3, as DNA: TGTGCCAGCAGCGAAACCGGGTCGAGCTCCTACAATGAGCAGTTCTTC. Amino acids: CASSETGSSSYNEQFF.

The rearrangement uses TRBV5-1 and TRBJ2-5, with D perhaps matching TRBD1 (5 bases). This CDR3 contains 15 residues. Per the germline V gene, CDR1 is SGHRS and CDR2 is YFSETQ. V lost 2 bases, J lost 1 base, and 12 bases lay in between. The CDR3 spells CASSFTPTVQETQYF. Written as DNA, the CDR3 is TGCGCCAGCAGCTTCACCCCGACAGTCCAAGAGACCCAGTACTTC.

This clone has only a few counts. The gene calls are TRBV6-1 and TRBJ1-6, with D possibly matching TRBD1 (5 bases). V lost 1 base, J lost 9 bases, and 13 bases lay in between. This CDR3 has 15 amino acids. CDR1 and CDR2 from the germline V gene are MNHNS and SASEGT. The CDR3 region has the DNA TGTGCCAGCAGTGAAGATCAGGGAGGTGGTTCACCCCTCCACTTT. Its protein product is CASSEDQGGGSPLHF.

In this sample, this clone turned up once. V and J are TRBV5-1 and TRBJ1-3; TRBD1 is a possible D gene (5 bases). Germline V CDR1 and CDR2: SGHRS, YFSETQ. There are 14 residues in the CDR3. The V gene lost 4 bases and the J gene lost 0 bases, with 8 bases spanning the gap. The DNA of the CDR3 is TGCGCCAGCAGCCCGACAGCCTCTGGAAACACCATATATTTT. Translating it yields CASSPTASGNTIYF.

This clone has only one observation. The chain has TRBV28 and TRBJ1-3; D remains unclear. V was trimmed by 6 bases and J by 2 bases, leaving 11 bases between them. Germline V lookup: CDR1 MDHEN, CDR2 SYDVKM. The length of the CDR3 is 14 residues. The CDR3 coding sequence is TGTGCCAGCAGATCCACCGCGACTGGAAACACCATATATTTT. It translates to CASRSTATGNTIYF.

This clone was counted at least ten times. The chain combines TRBV7-9 with TRBJ2-5, with 11 bases aligning to TRBD1. The CDR3 runs to 15 residues. Germline V CDR1 and CDR2: SEHNR, FQNEAQ (reference sequence). The V gene end was trimmed by 0 bases and the J gene end by 5 bases; junction bases not matched to a gene: 2. DNA for the CDR3: TGTGCCAGCAGCTTAGCGGGACAGGGGGGTGAGACCCAGTACTTC. Encoded protein: CASSLAGQGGETQYF.

This clone has just one count. The gene calls are TRBV27 and TRBJ1-4, with D perhaps matching TRBD1 (5 bases). Germline V gene sequence: CDR1 MNHEY, CDR2 SMNVEV (reference sequence). V was clipped by 9 bases and J by 7 bases, with 9 bases between them. The CDR3 covers 11 residues. DNA for the CDR3: TGTGCCAGTGACAGTGCTGAAAAACTGTTTTTT. This translates into CASDSAEKLFF.

The CDR3 nucleotides read TGTGCCAGTAGTAACCCGCCCTGGACTAGCGGGGTCTACGAGCAGTACTTC. Translating it yields CASSNPPWTSGVYEQYF. This sequence joins TRBV19 and TRBJ2-7; 12 nucleotides line up with TRBD2. Germline CDR1 is LNHDA and CDR2 is SQIVND (reference sequence). The CDR3 has 17 residues. The trim removed 4 bases at V and 3 bases at J, leaving 10 bases unmatched.

This chain uses TRBV3-1 (or the pseudogene TRBV3-2) with TRBJ1-1, with D uncertain. CDR3 length: 13 residues. Looked up from germline, CDR1 is LGHDT and CDR2 is YNNKEL (reference sequence). Trimming pared 7 bases from V and 4 bases from J, leaving 13 bases between. The CDR3: CASNSVAGTEAFF. The CDR3 bases are TGTGCCAGCAACTCCGTCGCGGGCACTGAAGCTTTCTTT.

This clone was detected only a few times. The chain combines TRBV24-1 with TRBJ1-1, with a tentative D call TRBD1 (6 bases). V dropped 4 bases and J dropped 1 base, with 6 bases sitting between them. The CDR3 runs 13 residues. Germline assignment: CDR1 KGHDR and CDR2 SFDVKD. CDR3 amino acids: CATSETGNTEAFF. The CDR3 DNA reads TGTGCCACCAGTGAGACAGGGAACACTGAAGCTTTCTTT.

The chain joins TRBV5-1 to TRBJ1-1, with no clear D. V was shortened by 0 bases and J by 0 bases, with 6 bases between the two germline ends. CDR1 and CDR2 (germline): SGHRS, YFSETQ. The CDR3 contains 14 residues. The CDR3 loop is CASSLADLNTEAFF. The CDR3 DNA follows: TGCGCCAGCAGCTTGGCCGACTTGAACACTGAAGCTTTCTTT.